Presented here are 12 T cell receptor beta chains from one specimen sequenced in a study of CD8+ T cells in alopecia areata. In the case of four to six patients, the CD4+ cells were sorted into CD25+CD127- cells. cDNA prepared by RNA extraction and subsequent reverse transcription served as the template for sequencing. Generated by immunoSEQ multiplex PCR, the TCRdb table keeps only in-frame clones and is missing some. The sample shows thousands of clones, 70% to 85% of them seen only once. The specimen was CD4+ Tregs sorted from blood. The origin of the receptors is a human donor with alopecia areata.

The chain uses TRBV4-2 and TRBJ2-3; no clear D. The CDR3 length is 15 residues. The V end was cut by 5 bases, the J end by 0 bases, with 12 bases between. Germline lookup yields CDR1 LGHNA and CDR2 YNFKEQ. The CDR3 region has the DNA TGTGCCAGCAGCAATTTTGGGCCTAGCACAGATACGCAGTATTTT. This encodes CASSNFGPSTDTQYF.

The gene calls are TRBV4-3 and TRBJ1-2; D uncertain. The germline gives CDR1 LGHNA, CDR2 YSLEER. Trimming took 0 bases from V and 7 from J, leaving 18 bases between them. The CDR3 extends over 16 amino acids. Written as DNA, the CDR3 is TGCGCCAGCAGCCAAGATTTCGGCAGTCCGGGAAGTGGCTACACCTTC. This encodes CASSQDFGSPGSGYTF.

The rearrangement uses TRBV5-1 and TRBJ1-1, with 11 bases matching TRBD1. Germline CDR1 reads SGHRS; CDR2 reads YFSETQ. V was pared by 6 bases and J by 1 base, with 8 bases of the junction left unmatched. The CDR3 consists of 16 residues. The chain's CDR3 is CASTAPGTGGNTEAFF. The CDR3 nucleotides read TGCGCCAGCACAGCCCCCGGGACAGGGGGGAACACTGAAGCTTTCTTT.

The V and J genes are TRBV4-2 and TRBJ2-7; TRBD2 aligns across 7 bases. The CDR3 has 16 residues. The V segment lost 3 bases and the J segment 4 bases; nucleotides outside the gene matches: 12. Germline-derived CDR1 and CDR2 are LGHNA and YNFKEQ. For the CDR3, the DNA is TGTGCCAGCAGCCAGGTCGGCGGGAGAGTTCAGTACGAGCAGTACTTC. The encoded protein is CASSQVGGRVQYEQYF.

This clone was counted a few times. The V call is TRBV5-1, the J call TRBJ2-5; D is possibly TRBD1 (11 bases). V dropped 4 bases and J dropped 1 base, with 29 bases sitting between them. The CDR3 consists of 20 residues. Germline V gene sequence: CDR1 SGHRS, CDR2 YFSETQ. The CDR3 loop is CASSRRTGGAAGGSQETQYF. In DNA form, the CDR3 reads TGCGCCAGCAGCCGACGGACAGGGGGCGCAGCGGGAGGGAGCCAAGAGACCCAGTACTTC.

CDR3 in DNA: TGTGCCAGCAGCACCCCCCGGGAGGGGCTGCGCAATCAGCCCCAGCATTTT. Its protein product is CASSTPREGLRNQPQHF. The J gene is TRBJ1-5, the V gene TRBV28; D may be TRBD1 (5 bases). V lost 6 bases and J lost 2, with 20 bases in between. The germline V gene has CDR1 MDHEN and CDR2 SYDVKM. The CDR3 contains 17 residues.

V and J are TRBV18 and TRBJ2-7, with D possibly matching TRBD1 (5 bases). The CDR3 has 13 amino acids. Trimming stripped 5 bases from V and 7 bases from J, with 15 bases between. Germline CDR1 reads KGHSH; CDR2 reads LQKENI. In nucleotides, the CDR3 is TGTGCCAGCTCAAAGGCAGGGCCGGAGGAGCAGTACTTC. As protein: CASSKAGPEEQYF. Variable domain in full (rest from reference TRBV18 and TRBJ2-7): NAGVMQNPRHLVRRRGQEARLRCSPMKGHSHVYWYRQLPEEGLKFMVYLQKENIIDESGMPKERFSAEFPKEGPSILRIQQVVRGDSAAYFCASSKAGPEEQYFGPGTRLTVT.

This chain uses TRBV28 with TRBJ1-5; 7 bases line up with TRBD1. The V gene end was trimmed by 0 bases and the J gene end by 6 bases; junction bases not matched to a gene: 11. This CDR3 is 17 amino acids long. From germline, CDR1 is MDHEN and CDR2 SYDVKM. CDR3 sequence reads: CASSLCPTSDRCQPQHF. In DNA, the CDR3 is TGTGCCAGCAGTTTATGCCCTACATCGGACAGGTGTCAGCCCCAGCATTTT.

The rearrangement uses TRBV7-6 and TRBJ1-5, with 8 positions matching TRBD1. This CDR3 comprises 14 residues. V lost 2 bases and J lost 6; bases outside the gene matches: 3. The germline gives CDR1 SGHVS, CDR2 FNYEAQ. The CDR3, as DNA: TGTGCCAGCAGCTTACAGGGGGCTGCTCAGCCCCAGCATTTT. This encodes CASSLQGAAQPQHF.

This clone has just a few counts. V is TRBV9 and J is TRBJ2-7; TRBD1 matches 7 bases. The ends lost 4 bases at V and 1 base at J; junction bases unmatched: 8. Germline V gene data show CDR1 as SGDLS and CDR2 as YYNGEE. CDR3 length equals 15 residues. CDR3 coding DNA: TGTGCCAGCAGCCCCTGGGACAGACTTTCCTACGAGCAGTACTTC. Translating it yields CASSPWDRLSYEQYF.

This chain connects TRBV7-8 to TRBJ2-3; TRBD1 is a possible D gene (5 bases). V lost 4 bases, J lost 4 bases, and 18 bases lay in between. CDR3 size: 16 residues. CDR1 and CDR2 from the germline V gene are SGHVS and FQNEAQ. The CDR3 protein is CASSYENIIRADTQYF. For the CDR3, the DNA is TGTGCCAGCAGCTACGAGAACATAATCAGGGCAGATACGCAGTATTTT.

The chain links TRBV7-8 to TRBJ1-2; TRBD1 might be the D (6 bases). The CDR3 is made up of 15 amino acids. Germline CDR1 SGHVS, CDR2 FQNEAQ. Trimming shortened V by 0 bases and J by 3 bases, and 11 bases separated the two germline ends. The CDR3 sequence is CASSLATGLDYGYTF. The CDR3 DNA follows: TGTGCCAGCAGCTTAGCTACAGGGTTGGACTATGGCTACACCTTC.